This TCR beta chain was identified during a study of cytomegalovirus exposure and HLA in healthy donors. Regarding the study as a whole: The tendency of first-cohort TCR clusters to co-occur in the 120 validation repertoires was the finding of a later analysis. Many donors shared some public TCRs, even though most TCR sequences were rare. Researchers counted 164 TCR beta chains as cytomegalovirus-associated.

Data came from immunoSEQ multiplex PCR; TCRdb stores just in-frame clones and leaves some out. The sample yields fewer than 150,000 clones, around nine tenths seen once. V dropped 0 bases and J dropped 6 bases, with 5 bases sitting between them. CDR3 length: 13 residues. Germline CDR1 and CDR2: MGHDK and SYGVNS. Turning to this clone: Its cognate antigen is unknown.

Specimen: PBMCs. This TCR came from a man aged 25 to 40 in good health and CMV-seronegative. The chain carries TRBV25-1 and TRBJ2-2; D ambiguous. Here the CDR3 reads CASSEYRAGELFF. The CDR3, as DNA: TGTGCCAGCAGTGAATATCGCGCCGGGGAGCTGTTTTTT.